One T cell receptor (beta chain) is described in this entry. The target antigen is unknown. This sample stems from a study of cytomegalovirus exposure and HLA in healthy donors. PCR was performed using 60 Vbeta and 13 Jbeta primers. Original handling: The count from a later analysis was 65 million to 90 million unique TCR beta chains, some 10 million of them shared. Clones were sequenced by immunoSEQ multiplex PCR, and TCRdb holds only the in-frame ones, with some missing. The V and J calls and clone size come from that table; D and trimming were worked out from the DNA. In the table there are 100,000 or so clones, around 80% of which are singletons. General study findings and limits: Later work showed greater clonal expansion in HLA-associated TCR beta chains than in equally common others. Later work found most CMV-associated TCR beta chains apparently HLA-restricted. Some highly shared sequence variants likely arose as a pipeline artifact.

The TCR was taken from a man in his thirties or forties in good health and CMV-seronegative. Material: PBMCs.

CDR3 sequence: CASSLFGAGISYNEQFF. The CDR3 nucleotides read TGTGCCAGCAGCTTATTTGGAGCGGGGATATCCTACAATGAGCAGTTCTTC. The chain couples TRBV7-3 to TRBJ2-1, with 7 bases aligning to TRBD2. CDR3 size: 17 residues. The V gene's germline CDR1 is SGHTA and CDR2 FQGTGA. After removal of 2 bases from V and 1 base from J, the junction contained 8 bases not matched to a gene. The full variable domain, its missing parts supplied by reference TRBV7-3 and TRBJ2-1, is GAGVSQTPSNKVTEKGKYVELRCDPISGHTALYWYRQSLGQGPEFLIYFQGTGAADDSGLPNDRFFAVRPEGSVSTLKIQRTERGDSAVYLCASSLFGAGISYNEQFFGPGTRLTVL.